A single T cell receptor (beta chain) is shown here with its context. Its antigen is not identified. Together with a sample-barcoded 5' primer, a J-beta primer mix was included in a second PCR lasting roughly 6 to 12 cycles. In TCRdb, the 5' RACE reads were re-called with MiXCR into one record per CDR3 protein. The sample carries about 800,000 distinct CDR3 sequences, around 45% recorded once. Trimming left V 6 bases short and J 4 bases short, with 4 bases between. Germline CDR1 and CDR2: DFQATT and SNEGSKA (reference sequence). The CDR3 has 10 amino acids. The study isolated at least 6.5 million PBMCs from each sample. This sample is drawn from a study of blood T cells in healthy people across ages. The study, taken as a whole, reports: Diversity estimates drawn from one million T cells were deemed underestimates. Among long-lived donors, naive CD4+ cells were more numerous and diversity higher than in aged donors. Nothing was known about donor CMV status, and this possibly confounded expanded clonotype changes.

Specimen: blood. The source is a man older than 75 in good health. This sequence joins TRBV20-1 and TRBJ1-5, with D hard to call. CDR3 in DNA: TGCAGTGCCGGGAATCAGCCCCAGCATTTT. Protein product: CSAGNQPQHF.